This entry lists 8 T cell receptor beta chains sequenced from one sample in a study of OX40 agonist ivuxolimab in advanced cancers. Assay used: immunoSEQ multiplex PCR; TCRdb lists only in-frame clones, some missing. The data show roughly 32,000 clones, with 65% to 80% seen just once and 20% to 25% held by the top ten. The starting material was CD4+ or CD8+ T cells sorted from blood, obtained in a trial of the OX40 agonist ivuxolimab. The origin of the receptors is an adult with an advanced solid tumor such as melanoma, head and neck, liver or kidney cancer.

The chain combines TRBV7-9 with TRBJ1-2; D is perhaps TRBD1 (5 bases). CDR3 length: 14 residues. V was cut by 7 bases and J by 3 bases, with 15 bases left in between. The germline gives CDR1 SEHNR, CDR2 FQNEAQ (reference sequence). The CDR3 sequence: CASTTGGTDYGYTF. The CDR3 DNA reads TGTGCCAGCACCACTGGAGGGACCGACTATGGCTACACCTTC.

This clone was detected a few times. The genes are TRBV28 and TRBJ1-6; TRBD1 agrees at 10 bases. The junction had 6 bases not matched to a gene; V was cut back by 4 bases and J by 9 bases. Per the germline V gene, CDR1 is MDHEN and CDR2 is SYDVKM. This CDR3 contains 15 residues. The CDR3, as DNA: TGTGCCAGCAGTTCCGGGACAGGGGTTATTTCACCCCTCCACTTT. Protein sequence: CASSSGTGVISPLHF.

A few counts support this clone. The CDR3 spells CASSQDQDAYQPQHF. DNA for the CDR3: TGCGCCAGCAGCCAAGATCAGGACGCGTATCAGCCCCAGCATTTT. This sequence joins TRBV4-1 and TRBJ1-5; no reliable D call. This CDR3 contains 15 residues. Trimming took off 0 bases at V and 5 bases at J, with 11 bases between the two ends. Germline V lookup: CDR1 MGHRA, CDR2 YSYEKL.

The chain carries TRBV14 and TRBJ1-3; unclear D gene. Trimming took off 2 bases at V and 6 bases at J, with 5 bases between the two ends. The CDR3 is made up of 12 amino acids. Germline assignment: CDR1 SGHDN and CDR2 FVKESK. This CDR3 is CASSQWENTIYF. The CDR3 bases are TGTGCCAGCAGCCAATGGGAAAACACCATATATTTT. The complete variable domain, with remaining parts taken from reference TRBV14 and TRBJ1-3, reads EAGVTQFPSHSVIEKGQTVTLRCDPISGHDNLYWYRRVMGKEIKFLLHFVKESKQDESGMPNNRFLAERTGGTYSTLKVQPAELEDSGVYFCASSQWENTIYFGEGSWLTVV.

The sample holds one count of this clone. V gene TRBV4-2 combines with J gene TRBJ2-1, with 8 positions matching TRBD2. The germline gives CDR1 LGHNA, CDR2 YNFKEQ. Trimming cost V 1 base and J 8 bases; bases outside gene matches: 7. The CDR3 runs 15 residues. The CDR3 DNA follows: TGTGCCAGCAGCCAAGCGGTCGGGGGGGCTTATGAGCAGTTCTTC. It encodes CASSQAVGGAYEQFF.

This sequence joins TRBV4-1 and TRBJ2-1; weak D call: TRBD2 (5 bases). The CDR3 covers 13 residues. The V end was cut by 0 bases, the J end by 8 bases, with 8 bases between. The germline V gene encodes CDR1 MGHRA and CDR2 YSYEKL. Here the CDR3 reads CASSQEVGDEQFF. As DNA, the CDR3 is TGCGCCAGCAGCCAAGAGGTCGGGGATGAGCAGTTCTTC.

CDR3 region: CASSGRTAQVYEQYF. In DNA form, the CDR3 reads TGTGCCAGTAGTGGGAGGACAGCCCAGGTCTACGAGCAGTACTTC. This chain joins TRBV19 and TRBJ2-7, with D tentatively TRBD1 or TRBD2 (6 bases each). CDR1 and CDR2 from the germline V gene are LNHDA and SQIVND (reference sequence). This CDR3 region has 15 residues. V dropped 5 bases and J dropped 3 bases, with 17 bases sitting between them.

This chain links TRBV19 with TRBJ1-1; TRBD1 matches at 7 bases. The CDR3 consists of 14 residues. Trimming removed 3 bases from V and 4 bases from J; junction bases left unmatched: 5. Germline CDR1 LNHDA, CDR2 SQIVND (reference sequence). CDR3 in DNA: TGTGCCAGTAGTATGGGCAGGGGGTTCACTGAAGCTTTCTTT. It codes for CASSMGRGFTEAFF.